This T cell receptor (beta chain) was recorded in a study of blood T cell repertoires in COVID-19 (dated by TCRdb to 2019 to 2021). Regarding the complete study: The collaborator samples originated in the United States, Italy and Spain and spanned the acute and convalescent phases of COVID-19. The prospective study material was composed of cDNA or gDNA derived from T cells, B-cell-depleted T cells, or PBMCs. The dataset comprised deeply sampled blood TCRbeta repertoires from subjects exposed to, actively infected with, or recovered from COVID-19. Where available, HLA class I and class II types were taken from metadata supplied by the sample provider and were not determined by assay-based typing. The repertoires were made available in a free public database intended to serve as a resource for research on the immune response to SARS-CoV-2. Nearly every sample came with metadata listing a de-identified subject ID, COVID-19 status, age in years and sex. Samples came from the ongoing ImmuneRACE study (first 160 participants) plus 1,254 subjects from 6 global collaborators. On the study overall, not on this receptor specifically: The amount of clinical and demographic metadata varied by source and participant and was provided uncurated.

Regarding this clone: Its antigen is still unknown. Base quality data are lacking; no much larger clone is found one base away.

Collaborating institutions collected whole blood in K2EDTA tubes following their own protocols. For TCRbeta analysis, collaborator samples were shipped as frozen whole blood, as isolated PBMCs, or as DNA extracted from either sample type. TCRbeta CDR3 regions were amplified from genomic DNA by means of the immunoSEQ Assay, a bias-controlled multiplex PCR. Regarding the original processing steps: The number of nucleated cells in each sample was estimated from the amplification of reference gene primers within the assay. To quantify the absolute abundance of each unique TCRbeta CDR3 rearrangement, sequence reads were collapsed and filtered. For each sample, productive Simpson clonality was calculated as the square root of Simpson's diversity index over productive rearrangements. The source is immuneACCESS, and TCRdb retained only in-frame sequences with V and J called. Part of the clones is not carried over; for the studies checked, unresolved V genes explain less than half of this, and the remainder is unexplained. D and trimming come from the DNA, and the V and J calls and clone size come from that table. For this sample the table gives 200,000 to 250,000 clones, of which over 70% were detected only once. The ten top clones hold around 5.4% of the sample.

The origin of this receptor is a woman in her 70s with acute or convalescent COVID-19. Sequences were obtained from peripheral blood.

The nucleotide sequence reads TGCAGCGTTTCAGGAGGGTTGACTGAAGCTTTCTTT. This encodes CSVSGGLTEAFF. This chain joins TRBV29-1 to TRBJ1-1; no D gene is confidently identified. Based on the germline V gene, the CDR1 and CDR2 sequences are SQVTM and ANQGSEA. V is reduced by 5 bases and J by 5 bases, leaving a spacing of 12 bases between them. The CDR3 runs 12 amino acids, cysteine and phenylalanine included. Kept here is only the CDR3 DNA, which spans 36 bases and is read in frame from base 1.